This record concerns one T cell receptor (beta chain) sequence. This clonotype was observed a few times. No antigen is known for it. Base qualities are not recorded, but no much larger clone differs from it by a single base. Libraries were prepared through 5' RACE. The instrument given in TCRdb is Illumina MiSeq. TCRdb trimmed public reads at Q25 via fastp, called clones via MiXCR and kept in-frame beta chains. Rows with a matching CDR3 protein are joined into one entry that keeps the most common DNA and genes. The sample has about 48,000 distinct CDR3 sequences on record, 15% to 20% of them singletons. The ten top clones hold approximately 2.8% of the sample. This entry belongs to a study of chronic HIV infection and antiretroviral therapy (dated by TCRdb to the mid-2010s). The receptor was derived from an adult who had HIV and had not received antiretroviral therapy, or was an uninfected healthy control (not recorded which). The source material was peripheral blood.

The CDR3 corresponds to CASGNGRASEQFF. The DNA sequence follows: TGTGCCAGCGGAAACGGGAGGGCCTCTGAGCAGTTCTTC. The sequence links TRBV6-5 to TRBJ2-1; 8 central nucleotides agree with TRBD2. V has 8 bases trimmed and J has 9 bases trimmed; junction bases matching no gene number 9. From a lookup of the germline V gene, CDR1 and CDR2 are MNHEY and SVGAGI. The CDR3 runs 13 residues from the cysteine to the phenylalanine. Only the CDR3 region is kept as DNA, spanning 39 bases read in frame from base 1.